A single sample gave rise to the 3 T cell receptor beta chains below, sequenced in a study of T-cell memory formation after mild COVID-19. Each CDR3 protein gets one entry after TCRdb re-called the 5' RACE reads with MiXCR. The table includes roughly 250,000 distinct CDR3 sequences, 16% detected once. Sequencing was performed on PBMCs or a T cell subset sorted from them (not recorded which). These receptors were taken from a man aged 18 to 30 who had mild COVID-19 (a few samples of this study predate the infection). Cell type and time point are not known.

V is TRBV7-2 and J is TRBJ1-1; D is unclear. Between the trimmed V and J ends, which lost 3 bases and 0 bases, there was a span of 8 bases. The CDR3 has 14 residues. Germline-derived CDR1 and CDR2 are SGHTA and FQGNSA. The CDR3 coding sequence is TGTGCCAGCAGCTTCCGACTAGTGAACACTGAAGCTTTCTTT. The encoded protein is CASSFRLVNTEAFF. Combining the CDR3 with reference TRBV7-2 and TRBJ1-1 gives the whole variable domain GAGVSQSPSNKVTEKGKDVELRCDPISGHTALYWYRQSLGQGLEFLIYFQGNSAPDKSGLPSDRFSAERTGGSVSTLTIQRTQQEDSAVYLCASSFRLVNTEAFFGQGTRLTVV.

The CDR3 nucleotides read TGCAGTGCTAACGCAGCGGCCCATCAGCCCCAGCATTTT. The encoded protein is CSANAAAHQPQHF. The rearrangement joins TRBV20-1 to TRBJ1-5; D is uncertain. The CDR3 covers 13 residues. Per germline, CDR1 DFQATT and CDR2 SNEGSKA (reference sequence). V lost 4 bases, J lost 5 bases, and 12 bases lay in between.

The V gene is TRBV25-1, the J gene TRBJ1-4; D may be TRBD1 (6 bases). The CDR3 is 15 residues long. The germline V and J ends were trimmed by 3 bases and 5 bases, with 13 bases remaining between them. CDR1 and CDR2 (germline): MGHDK, SYGVNS. The CDR3 nucleotides read TGTGCCAGCAGTGATCTGGGGGGCGGGAATGAAAAACTGTTTTTT. It codes for CASSDLGGGNEKLFF. Full variable domain (outside the CDR3, taken from reference TRBV25-1 and TRBJ1-4): EADIYQTPRYLVIGTGKKITLECSQTMGHDKMYWYQQDPGMELHLIHYSYGVNSTEKGDLSSESTVSRIRTEHFPLTLESARPSHTSQYLCASSDLGGGNEKLFFGSGTQLSVL.